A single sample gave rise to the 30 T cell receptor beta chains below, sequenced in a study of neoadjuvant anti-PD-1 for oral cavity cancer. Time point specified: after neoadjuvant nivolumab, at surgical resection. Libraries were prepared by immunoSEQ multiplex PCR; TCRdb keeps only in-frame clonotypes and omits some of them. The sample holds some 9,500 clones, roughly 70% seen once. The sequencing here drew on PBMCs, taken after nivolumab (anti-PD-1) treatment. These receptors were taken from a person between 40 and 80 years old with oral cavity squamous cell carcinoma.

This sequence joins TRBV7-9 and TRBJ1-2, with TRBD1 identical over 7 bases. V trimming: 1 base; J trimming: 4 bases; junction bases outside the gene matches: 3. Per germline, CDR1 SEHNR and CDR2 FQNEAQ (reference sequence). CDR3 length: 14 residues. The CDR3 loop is CASSLETGTYGYTF. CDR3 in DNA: TGTGCCAGCAGCTTAGAGACAGGGACCTATGGCTACACCTTC.

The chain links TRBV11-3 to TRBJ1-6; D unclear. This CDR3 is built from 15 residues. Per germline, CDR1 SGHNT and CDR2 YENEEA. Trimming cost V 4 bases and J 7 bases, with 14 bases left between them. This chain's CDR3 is CASSSRTVPNSPLHF. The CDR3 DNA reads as TGTGCCAGCAGCTCCCGGACGGTGCCGAATTCACCCCTCCACTTT.

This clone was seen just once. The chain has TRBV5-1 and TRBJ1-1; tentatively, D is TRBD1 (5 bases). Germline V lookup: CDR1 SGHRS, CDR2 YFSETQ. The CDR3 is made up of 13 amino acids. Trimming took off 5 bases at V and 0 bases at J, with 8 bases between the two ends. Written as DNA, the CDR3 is TGCGCCAGCAGGGACAACATGAACACTGAAGCTTTCTTT. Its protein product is CASRDNMNTEAFF.

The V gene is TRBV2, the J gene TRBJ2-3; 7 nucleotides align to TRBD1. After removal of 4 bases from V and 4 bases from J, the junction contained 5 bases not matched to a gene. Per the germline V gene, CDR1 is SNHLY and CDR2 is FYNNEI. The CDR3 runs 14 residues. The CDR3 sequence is CASSVRGTADTQYF. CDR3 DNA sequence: TGTGCCAGCAGTGTCAGGGGGACGGCAGATACGCAGTATTTT.

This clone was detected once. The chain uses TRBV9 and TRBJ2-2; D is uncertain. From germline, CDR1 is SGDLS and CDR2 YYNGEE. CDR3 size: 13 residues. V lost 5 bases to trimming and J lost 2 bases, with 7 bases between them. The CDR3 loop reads CASSLTNTGELFF. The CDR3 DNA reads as TGTGCCAGCAGTCTAACTAACACCGGGGAGCTGTTTTTT.

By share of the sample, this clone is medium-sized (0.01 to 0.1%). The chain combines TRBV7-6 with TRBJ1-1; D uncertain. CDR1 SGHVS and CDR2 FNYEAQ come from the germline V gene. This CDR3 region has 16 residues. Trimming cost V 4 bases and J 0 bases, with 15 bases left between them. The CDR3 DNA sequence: TGTGCCAGCAGCTCGAAAGTTAGGTACATGAACACTGAAGCTTTCTTT. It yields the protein CASSSKVRYMNTEAFF.

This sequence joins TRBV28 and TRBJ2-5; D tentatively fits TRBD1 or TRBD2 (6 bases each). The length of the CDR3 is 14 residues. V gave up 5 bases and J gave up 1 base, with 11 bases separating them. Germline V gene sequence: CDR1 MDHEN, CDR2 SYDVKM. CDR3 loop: CASSERGVQETQYF. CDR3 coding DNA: TGTGCCAGCAGTGAGAGGGGGGTCCAAGAGACCCAGTACTTC.

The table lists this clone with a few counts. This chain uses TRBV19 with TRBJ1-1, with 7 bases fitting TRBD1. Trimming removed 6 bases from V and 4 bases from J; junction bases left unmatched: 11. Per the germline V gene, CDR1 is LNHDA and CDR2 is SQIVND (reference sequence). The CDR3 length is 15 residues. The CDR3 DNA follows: TGTGCCAGTAGCCGCCCAGACAGGGTGGGCACTGAAGCTTTCTTT. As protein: CASSRPDRVGTEAFF.

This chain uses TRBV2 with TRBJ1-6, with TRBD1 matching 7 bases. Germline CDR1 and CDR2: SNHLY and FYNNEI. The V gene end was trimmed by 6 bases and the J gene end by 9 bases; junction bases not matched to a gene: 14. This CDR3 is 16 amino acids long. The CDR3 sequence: CASRADPTGIGSPLHF. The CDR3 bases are TGTGCCAGCAGGGCCGATCCGACAGGGATCGGTTCACCCCTCCACTTT.

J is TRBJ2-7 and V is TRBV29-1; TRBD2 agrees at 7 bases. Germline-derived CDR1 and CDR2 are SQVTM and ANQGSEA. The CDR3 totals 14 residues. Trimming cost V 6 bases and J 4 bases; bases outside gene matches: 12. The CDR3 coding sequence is TGCAGCGTGGGGGAGGGGCCGCCTCCTTACGAGCAGTACTTC. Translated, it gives CSVGEGPPPYEQYF.

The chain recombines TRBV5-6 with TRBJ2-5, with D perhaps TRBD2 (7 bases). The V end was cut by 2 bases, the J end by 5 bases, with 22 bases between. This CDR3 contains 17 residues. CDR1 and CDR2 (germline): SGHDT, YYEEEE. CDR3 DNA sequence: TGTGCCAGCAGCTTACAGGGACTCGGGGGGCCGTGGGAGACCCAGTACTTC. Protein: CASSLQGLGGPWETQYF.

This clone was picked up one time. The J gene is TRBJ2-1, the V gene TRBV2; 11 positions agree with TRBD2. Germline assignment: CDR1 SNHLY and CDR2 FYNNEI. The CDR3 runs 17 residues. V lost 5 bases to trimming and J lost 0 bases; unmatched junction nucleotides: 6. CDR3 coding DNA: TGTGCCAGCAGTAACAGACTAGCGGGGACCTCCTACAATGAGCAGTTCTTC. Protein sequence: CASSNRLAGTSYNEQFF.

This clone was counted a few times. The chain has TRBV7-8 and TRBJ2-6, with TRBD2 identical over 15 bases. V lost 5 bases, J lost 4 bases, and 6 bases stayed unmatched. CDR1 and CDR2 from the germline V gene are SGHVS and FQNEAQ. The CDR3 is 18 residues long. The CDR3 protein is CASSRGTSGRTGANVLTF. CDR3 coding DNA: TGTGCCAGCAGCCGCGGGACTAGCGGGAGGACAGGGGCCAACGTCCTGACTTTC.

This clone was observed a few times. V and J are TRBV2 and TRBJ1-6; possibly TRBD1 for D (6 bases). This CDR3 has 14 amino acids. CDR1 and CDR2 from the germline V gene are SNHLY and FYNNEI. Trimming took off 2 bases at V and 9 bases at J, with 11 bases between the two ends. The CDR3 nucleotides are TGTGCCAGCAGTGAAAGGGGGGGGGCTTCACCCCTCCACTTT. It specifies CASSERGGASPLHF.

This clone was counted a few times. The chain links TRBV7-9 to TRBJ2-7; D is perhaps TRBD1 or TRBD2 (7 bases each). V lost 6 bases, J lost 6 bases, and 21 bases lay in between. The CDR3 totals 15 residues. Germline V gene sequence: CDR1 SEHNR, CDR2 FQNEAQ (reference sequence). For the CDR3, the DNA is TGTGCCAGCAGTTCCCCAGGGGGGGTTCGAGGCGAGCAGTACTTC. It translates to CASSSPGGVRGEQYF.

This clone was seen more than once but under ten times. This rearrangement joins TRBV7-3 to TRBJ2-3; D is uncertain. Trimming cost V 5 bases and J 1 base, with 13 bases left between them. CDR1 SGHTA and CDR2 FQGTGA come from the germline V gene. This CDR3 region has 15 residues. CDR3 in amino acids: CASSPEGRRTDTQYF. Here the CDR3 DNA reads TGTGCCAGCAGCCCCGAAGGCCGGCGCACAGATACGCAGTATTTT.

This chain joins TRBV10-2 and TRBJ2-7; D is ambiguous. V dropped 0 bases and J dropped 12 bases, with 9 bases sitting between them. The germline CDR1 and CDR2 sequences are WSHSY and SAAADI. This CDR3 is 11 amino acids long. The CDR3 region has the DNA TGCGCCAGCAGTGAGTCGGGTCTTTGGTACTTC. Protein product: CASSESGLWYF.

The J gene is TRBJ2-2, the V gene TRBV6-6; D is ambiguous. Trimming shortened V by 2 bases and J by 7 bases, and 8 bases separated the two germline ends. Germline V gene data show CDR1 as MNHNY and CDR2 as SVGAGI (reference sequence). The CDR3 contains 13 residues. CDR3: CASSYGPLGELFF. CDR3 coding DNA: TGTGCCAGCAGTTACGGGCCCCTCGGGGAGCTGTTTTTT.

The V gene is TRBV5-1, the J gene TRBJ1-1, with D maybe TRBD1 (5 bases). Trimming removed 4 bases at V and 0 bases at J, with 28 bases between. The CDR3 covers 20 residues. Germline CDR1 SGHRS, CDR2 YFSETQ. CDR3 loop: CASSPSKSGTILRMNTEAFF. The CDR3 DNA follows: TGCGCCAGCAGCCCGTCTAAGAGCGGGACGATTCTTAGAATGAACACTGAAGCTTTCTTT.

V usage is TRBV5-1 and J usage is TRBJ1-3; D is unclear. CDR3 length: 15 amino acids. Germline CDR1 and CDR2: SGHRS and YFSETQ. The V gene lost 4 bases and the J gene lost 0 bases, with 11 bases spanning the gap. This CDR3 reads CASSPHTSSGNTIYF. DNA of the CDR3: TGCGCCAGCAGCCCGCACACAAGCTCTGGAAACACCATATATTTT.

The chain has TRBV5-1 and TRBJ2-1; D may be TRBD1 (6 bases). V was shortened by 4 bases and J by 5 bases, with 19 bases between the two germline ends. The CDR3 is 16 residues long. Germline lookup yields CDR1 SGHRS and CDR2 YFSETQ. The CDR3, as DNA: TGCGCCAGCAGCGAGAGTACCACAGGGTCCCACAATGAGCAGTTCTTC. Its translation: CASSESTTGSHNEQFF. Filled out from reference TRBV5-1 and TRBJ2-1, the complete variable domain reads KAGVTQTPRYLIKTRGQQVTLSCSPISGHRSVSWYQQTPGQGLQFLFEYFSETQRNKGNFPGRFSGRQFSNSRSEMNVSTLELGDSALYLCASSESTTGSHNEQFFGPGTRLTVL.

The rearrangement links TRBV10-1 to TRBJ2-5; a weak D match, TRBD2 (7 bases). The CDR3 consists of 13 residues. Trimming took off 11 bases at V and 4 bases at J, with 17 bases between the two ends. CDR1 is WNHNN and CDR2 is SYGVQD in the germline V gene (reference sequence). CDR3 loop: CAELGGARETQYF. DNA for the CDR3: TGCGCCGAGCTAGGGGGGGCACGAGAGACCCAGTACTTC.

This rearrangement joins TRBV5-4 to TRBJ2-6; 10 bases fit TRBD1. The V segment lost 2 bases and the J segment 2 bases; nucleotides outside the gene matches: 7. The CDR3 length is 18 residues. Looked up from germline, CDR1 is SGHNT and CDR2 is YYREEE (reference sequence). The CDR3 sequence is CASSFGTGVFPGANVLTF. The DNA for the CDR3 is TGTGCCAGCAGCTTCGGGACAGGGGTTTTTCCTGGGGCCAACGTCCTGACTTTC.

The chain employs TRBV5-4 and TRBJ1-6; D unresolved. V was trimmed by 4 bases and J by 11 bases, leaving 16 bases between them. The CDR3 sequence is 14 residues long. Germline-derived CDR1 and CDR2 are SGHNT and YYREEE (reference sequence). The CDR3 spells CASSPPIAKAPLHF. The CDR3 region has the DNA TGTGCCAGCAGCCCTCCGATCGCAAAGGCACCCCTCCACTTT.

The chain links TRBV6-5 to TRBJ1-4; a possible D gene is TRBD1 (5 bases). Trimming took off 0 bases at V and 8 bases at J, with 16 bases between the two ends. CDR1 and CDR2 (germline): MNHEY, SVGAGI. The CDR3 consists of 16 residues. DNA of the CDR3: TGTGCCAGCAGTTACTCCGGGGCAGGGAAAGGGGAAAAACTGTTTTTT. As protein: CASSYSGAGKGEKLFF.

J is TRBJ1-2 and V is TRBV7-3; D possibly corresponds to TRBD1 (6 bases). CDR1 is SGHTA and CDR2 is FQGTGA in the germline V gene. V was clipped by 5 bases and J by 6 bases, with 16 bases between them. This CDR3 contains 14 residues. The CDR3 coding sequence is TGTGCCAGCAGCCCGGTGGGGGGGCGAGATGGCTACACCTTC. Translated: CASSPVGGRDGYTF.

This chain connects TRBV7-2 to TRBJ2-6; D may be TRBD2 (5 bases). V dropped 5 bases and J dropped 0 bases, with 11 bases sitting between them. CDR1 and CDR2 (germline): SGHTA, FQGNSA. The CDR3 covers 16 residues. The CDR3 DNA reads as TGTGCCAGCAGCCCTTCCGGGAACTCTGGGGCCAACGTCCTGACTTTC. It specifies CASSPSGNSGANVLTF.

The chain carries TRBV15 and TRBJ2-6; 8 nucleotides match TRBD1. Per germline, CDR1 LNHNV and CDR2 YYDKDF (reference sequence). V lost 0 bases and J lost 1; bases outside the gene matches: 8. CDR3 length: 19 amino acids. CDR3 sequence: CATSRDLDRVASGANVLTF. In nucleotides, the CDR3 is TGTGCCACCAGCAGAGATTTGGACAGGGTGGCGTCTGGGGCCAACGTCCTGACTTTC.

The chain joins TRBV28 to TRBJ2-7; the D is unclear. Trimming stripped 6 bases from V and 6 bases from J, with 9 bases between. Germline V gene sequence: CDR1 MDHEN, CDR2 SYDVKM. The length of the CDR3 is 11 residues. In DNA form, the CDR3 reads TGTGCCAGCAGCCTTGGGTTCGAGCAGTACTTC. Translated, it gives CASSLGFEQYF.

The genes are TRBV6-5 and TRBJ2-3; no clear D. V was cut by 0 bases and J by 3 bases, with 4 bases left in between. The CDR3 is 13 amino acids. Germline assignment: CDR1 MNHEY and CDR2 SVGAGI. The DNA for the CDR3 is TGTGCCAGCAGTTACTCTAGTACAGATACGCAGTATTTT. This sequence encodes CASSYSSTDTQYF.